Listed here is a single T cell receptor (beta chain). As originally analysed: How many nucleated cells were present was estimated from reference gene primer amplification. Some clones are missing from TCRdb's copy, which holds only in-frame ones; the method was immunoSEQ multiplex PCR. Clonal size and the V and J genes are those of that table, whereas D and trimming came from the DNA. The sample lists roughly 77,000 clones; under 80% were seen once. This sample was taken from a study of blood T cell repertoires in COVID-19. About the study: The samples span acute and convalescent COVID-19 from the United States, Italy and Spain. In each case, the material was cDNA or gDNA derived from T cells, B-cell-depleted T cells, or PBMCs.

Germline loops: CDR1 LNHDA, CDR2 SQIVND (reference sequence). This CDR3 contains 15 residues. The ends were cut back, 6 bases at V and 6 bases at J, with 20 bases in the middle. The chain recombines TRBV19 with TRBJ1-2, with D possibly matching TRBD1 (6 bases). Source material: peripheral blood. This clonotype originated in a human donor in a cohort sampled during active COVID-19. The CDR3 spells CASSSGRQGSHGYTF. CDR3 bases: TGTGCCAGTAGCTCCGGACGTCAGGGGTCCCATGGCTACACCTTC.